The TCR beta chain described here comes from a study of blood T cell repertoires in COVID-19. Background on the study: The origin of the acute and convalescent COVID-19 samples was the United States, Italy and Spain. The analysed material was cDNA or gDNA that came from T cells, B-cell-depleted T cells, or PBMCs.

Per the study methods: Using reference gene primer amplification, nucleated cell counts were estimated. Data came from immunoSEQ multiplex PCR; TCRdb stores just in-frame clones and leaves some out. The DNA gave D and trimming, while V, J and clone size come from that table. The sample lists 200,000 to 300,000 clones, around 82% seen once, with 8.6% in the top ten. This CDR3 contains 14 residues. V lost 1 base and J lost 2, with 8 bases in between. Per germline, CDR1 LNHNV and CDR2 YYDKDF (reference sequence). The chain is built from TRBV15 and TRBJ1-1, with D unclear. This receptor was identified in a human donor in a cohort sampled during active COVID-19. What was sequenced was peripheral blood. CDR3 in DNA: TGTGCCACCAGCAGAGGGCACAGCAACACTGAAGCTTTCTTT. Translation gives CATSRGHSNTEAFF.